The entry below gives a single T cell receptor (beta chain) sequence along with its context. Germline V lookup: CDR1 SQVTM, CDR2 ANQGSEA. The ends were cut back, 2 bases at V and 4 bases at J, with 12 bases in the middle. The CDR3 covers 14 residues. Profiled with immunoSEQ multiplex PCR; TCRdb holds only in-frame clones, not every one. In the table there are some 130,000 clones, around 88% of which are singletons. The sample originates from a study of blood T cell repertoires in COVID-19. Overall study: Acute and convalescent COVID-19 specimens originated in the United States, Italy and Spain. Sources were T cells, B-cell-depleted T cells, or PBMCs; the material itself was cDNA or gDNA.

This clonotype was sampled from a man aged 45-65 years with acute or convalescent COVID-19. Input material: peripheral blood. The rearrangement links TRBV29-1 to TRBJ1-5; no firm D call. CDR3 coding DNA: TGCAGCGTTGAATCGGGAGGAGGGAATCAGCCCCAGCATTTT. Its translation is CSVESGGGNQPQHF.